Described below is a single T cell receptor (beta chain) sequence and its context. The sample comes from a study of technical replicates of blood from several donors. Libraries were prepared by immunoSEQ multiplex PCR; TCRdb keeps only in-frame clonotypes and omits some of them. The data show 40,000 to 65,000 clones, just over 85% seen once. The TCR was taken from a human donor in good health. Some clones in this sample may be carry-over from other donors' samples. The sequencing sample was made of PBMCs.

The CDR3 is CASSQTGGTGNTIYF. DNA for the CDR3: TGTGCCAGCAGTCAGACAGGGGGAACGGGAAACACCATATATTTT. The chain combines TRBV6-5 with TRBJ1-3; 9 bases fit TRBD1. The CDR3 runs 15 residues. From germline, CDR1 is MNHEY and CDR2 SVGAGI. The ends lost 5 bases at V and 4 bases at J; junction bases unmatched: 6.